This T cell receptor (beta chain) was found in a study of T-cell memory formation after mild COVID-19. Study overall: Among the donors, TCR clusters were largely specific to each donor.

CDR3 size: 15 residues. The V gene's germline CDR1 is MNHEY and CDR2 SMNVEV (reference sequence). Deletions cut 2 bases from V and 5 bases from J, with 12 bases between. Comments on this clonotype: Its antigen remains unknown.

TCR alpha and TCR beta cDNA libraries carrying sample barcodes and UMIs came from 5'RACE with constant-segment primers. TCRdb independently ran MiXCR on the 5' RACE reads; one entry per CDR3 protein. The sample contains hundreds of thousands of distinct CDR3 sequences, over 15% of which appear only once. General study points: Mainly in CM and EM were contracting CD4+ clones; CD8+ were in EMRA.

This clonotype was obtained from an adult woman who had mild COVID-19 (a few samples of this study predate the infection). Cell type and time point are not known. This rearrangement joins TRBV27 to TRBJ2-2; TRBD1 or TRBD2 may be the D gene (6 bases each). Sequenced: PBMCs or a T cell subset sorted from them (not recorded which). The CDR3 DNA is TGTGCCAGCAGTTTACTTGGGGGGCAGACCGGGGAGCTGTTTTTT. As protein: CASSLLGGQTGELFF.